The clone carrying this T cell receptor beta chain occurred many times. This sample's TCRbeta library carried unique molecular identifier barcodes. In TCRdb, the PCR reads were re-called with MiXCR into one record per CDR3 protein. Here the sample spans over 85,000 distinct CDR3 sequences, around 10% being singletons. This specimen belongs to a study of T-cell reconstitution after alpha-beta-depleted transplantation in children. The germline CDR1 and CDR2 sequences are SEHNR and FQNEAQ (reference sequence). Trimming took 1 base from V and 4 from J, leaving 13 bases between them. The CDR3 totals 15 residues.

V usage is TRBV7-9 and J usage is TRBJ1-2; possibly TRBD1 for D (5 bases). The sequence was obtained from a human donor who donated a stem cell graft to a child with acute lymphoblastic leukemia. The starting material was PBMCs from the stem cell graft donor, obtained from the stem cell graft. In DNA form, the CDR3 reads TGTGCCAGCAGCTTAGTAGCAGGGCCCCCCTATGGCTACACCTTC. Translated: CASSLVAGPPYGYTF.